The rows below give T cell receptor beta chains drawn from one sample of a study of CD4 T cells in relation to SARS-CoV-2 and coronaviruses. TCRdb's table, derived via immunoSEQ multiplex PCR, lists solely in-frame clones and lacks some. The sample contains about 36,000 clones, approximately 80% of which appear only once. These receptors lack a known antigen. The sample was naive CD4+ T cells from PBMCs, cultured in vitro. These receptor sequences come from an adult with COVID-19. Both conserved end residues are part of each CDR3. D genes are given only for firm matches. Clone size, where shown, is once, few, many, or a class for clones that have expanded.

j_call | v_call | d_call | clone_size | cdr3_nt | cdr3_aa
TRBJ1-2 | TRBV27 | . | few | TGTGCCAGCAGTAGGAGGGCGCCAGCTAACTATGGCTACACCTTC | CASSRRAPANYGYTF
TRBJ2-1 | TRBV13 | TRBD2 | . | TGTGCCAGCAGCCCCTGGGGGGGCTCCTACAATGAGCAGTTCTTC | CASSPWGGSYNEQFF
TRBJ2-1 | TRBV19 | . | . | TGTGCCAGTAGTGCTCGGGGGACGAATGAGCAGTTCTTC | CASSARGTNEQFF
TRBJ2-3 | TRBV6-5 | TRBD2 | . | TGTGCCAGCAGTCCCAGACTAGCGAGAGGAGATACGCAGTATTTT | CASSPRLARGDTQYF
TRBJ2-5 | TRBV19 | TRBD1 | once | TGTGCCAGTAGTTTGACAGGGGGCGACGAGACCCAGTACTTC | CASSLTGGDETQYF
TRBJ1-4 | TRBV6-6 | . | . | TGTGCCAGCAGTTACAAGGTTACGAGGGGAGAGAAACTGTTTTTT | CASSYKVTRGEKLFF
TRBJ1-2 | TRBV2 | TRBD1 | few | TGTGCCAGCAGTGAAAGTTCTGGGACAGTGACGCGCTTCTATGGCTACACCTTC | CASSESSGTVTRFYGYTF
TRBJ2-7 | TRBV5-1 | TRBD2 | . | TGCGCCAGCAGCTTGGCTAGCGGGAGTCCTTACGAGCAGTACTTC | CASSLASGSPYEQYF
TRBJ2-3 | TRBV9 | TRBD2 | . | TGTGCCAGCAGCCCAGTTGGAGCGGGAGGGTCCCATACGCAGTATTTT | CASSPVGAGGSHTQYF
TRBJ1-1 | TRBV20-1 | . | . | TGCAGTGCTAGAGTACGTGAAGCTTTCTTT | CSARVREAFF
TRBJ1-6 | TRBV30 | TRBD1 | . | TGTGCCTGGAGTGTACAACGGACAGGGTCTTCACCCCTCCACTTT | CAWSVQRTGSSPLHF
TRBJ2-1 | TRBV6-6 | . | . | TGTGCCAGCAATGGGGCCCCGCGCAATGAGCAGTTCTTC | CASNGAPRNEQFF
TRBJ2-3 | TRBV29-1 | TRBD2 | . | TGCAGCGTTGAAGGCGGGACTAGCGGAGGCACAGATACGCAGTATTTT | CSVEGGTSGGTDTQYF
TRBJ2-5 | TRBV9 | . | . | TGTGCCAGCAGCGCCGCTAGGGGGGCAGAGACCCAGTACTTC | CASSAARGAETQYF
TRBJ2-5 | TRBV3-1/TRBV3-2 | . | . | TGTGCCAGCAGCCAGTACCAAGAGACCCAGTACTTC | CASSQYQETQYF
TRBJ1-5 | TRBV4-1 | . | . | TGCGCCAGCAGCCAAGGCCTTATGAGCAATCAGCCCCAGCATTTT | CASSQGLMSNQPQHF
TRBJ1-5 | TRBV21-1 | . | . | TGTGCCAGCAGCAAAGTCCAGGGGGGGGGCAATCAGCCCCAGCATTTT | CASSKVQGGGNQPQHF
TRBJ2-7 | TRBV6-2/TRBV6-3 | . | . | TGTGCCAGCAGTTACCGACTTGGCGAGCAGTACTTC | CASSYRLGEQYF
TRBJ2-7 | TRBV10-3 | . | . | TGTGCCATCAGTGACCGGACCGGGGGTTTAAAGAGCACCTACGAGCAGTACTTC | CAISDRTGGLKSTYEQYF
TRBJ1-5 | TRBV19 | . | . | TGTGCCAGTAGTCAGGGGCGGGGGCAGCCCCAGCATTTT | CASSQGRGQPQHF
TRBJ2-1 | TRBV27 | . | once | TGTGCCAGCGGTGGGGTGGAAAAGCAGTTCTTC | CASGGVEKQFF
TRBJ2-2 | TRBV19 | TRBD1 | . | TGTGCCAGTAGTATCCGGGGACAGGAGACTACCGGGGAGCTGTTTTTT | CASSIRGQETTGELFF
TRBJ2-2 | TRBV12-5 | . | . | TGTGCTAGTGGTTTGAATTCTCGGAACACCGGGGAGCTGTTTTTT | CASGLNSRNTGELFF
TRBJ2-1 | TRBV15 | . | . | TGTGCCACCAGCCCGGGACTCTCCTACAATGAGCAGTTCTTC | CATSPGLSYNEQFF
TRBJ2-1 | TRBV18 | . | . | TGTGCCAGCTCACCCGTATCCGTCCGGATAACCGGCCATGAGCAGTTCTTC | CASSPVSVRITGHEQFF
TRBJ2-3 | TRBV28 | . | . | TGTGCCAGCAGGGACCCAGATACGCAGTATTTT | CASRDPDTQYF
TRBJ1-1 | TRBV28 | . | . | TGTGCCAGCAGTTTGCCATCCCCAGGGTCGGGGGGGGAGATGAACACTGAAGCTTTCTTT | CASSLPSPGSGGEMNTEAFF
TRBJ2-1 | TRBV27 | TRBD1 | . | TGTGCCAGCAGCATCGGACAGGGGGCGAATGAGCAGTTCTTC | CASSIGQGANEQFF
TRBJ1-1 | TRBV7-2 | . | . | TGTGCCAGCAGCGCGTGGGAGTTGTTGAACACTGAAGCTTTCTTT | CASSAWELLNTEAFF
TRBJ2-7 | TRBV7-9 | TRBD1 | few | TGTGCCAGCAGCTTAGCGGCAGGGGGCAACGAGCAGTACTTC | CASSLAAGGNEQYF
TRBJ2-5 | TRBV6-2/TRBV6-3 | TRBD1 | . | TGTGCCAGCAGTTACTTGGCGGGACAGGTTAAAGAGACCCAGTACTTC | CASSYLAGQVKETQYF
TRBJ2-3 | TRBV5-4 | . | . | TGTGCCAGCCGGGGTGACACTAGCCCAGATACGCAGTATTTT | CASRGDTSPDTQYF
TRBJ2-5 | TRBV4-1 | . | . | TGCGCCAGCAGCCAAGCTCTCATAGAGACCCAGTACTTC | CASSQALIETQYF
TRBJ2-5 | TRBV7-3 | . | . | TGTGCCAGCAGCCCCCCCGAGGGACAAGAGACCCAGTACTTC | CASSPPEGQETQYF
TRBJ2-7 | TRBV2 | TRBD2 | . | TGTGCCAGCAGTCCGGGACTAGCGGGTTACTACGAGCAGTACTTC | CASSPGLAGYYEQYF
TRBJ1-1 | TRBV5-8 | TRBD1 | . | TGTGCCAGCAGCTCTGGTCCAGGGGGCACTGAAGCTTTCTTT | CASSSGPGGTEAFF
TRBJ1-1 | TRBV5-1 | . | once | TGCGCCAGCCAGGTTTGGGGGGCCGCCGGCTCTGAAGCTTTCTTT | CASQVWGAAGSEAFF
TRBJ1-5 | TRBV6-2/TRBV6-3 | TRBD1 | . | TGTGCCAGCAGTTACGTGGTCGGGGACAGACCTAGCAATCAGCCCCAGCATTTT | CASSYVVGDRPSNQPQHF
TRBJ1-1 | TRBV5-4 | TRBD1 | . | TGTGCCACTGGGACAGTTTCTTTGAACACTGAAGCTTTCTTT | CATGTVSLNTEAFF
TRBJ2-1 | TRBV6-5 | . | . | TGTGCCAGCAGTTACCCTCCTAATGAGCAGTTCTTC | CASSYPPNEQFF
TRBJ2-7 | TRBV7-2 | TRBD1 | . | TGTGCCAGCAGCGAGGGACAGGGGATATGGGAGCAGTACTTC | CASSEGQGIWEQYF
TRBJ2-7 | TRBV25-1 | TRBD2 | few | TGTGCCAGCAGCAAGGCGGGAGCAGCCTCCTACGAGCAGTACTTC | CASSKAGAASYEQYF
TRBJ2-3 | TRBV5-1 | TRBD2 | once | TGCGCCAGCAGCTGGGGACTAGCGTCGAATACGCAGTATTTT | CASSWGLASNTQYF
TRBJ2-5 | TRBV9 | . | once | TGTGCCAGCAGCGTAGCGGGAGAGAGAGAGACCCAGTACTTC | CASSVAGERETQYF